The 22 T cell receptor beta chains given below trace back to one sample, sequenced in a study of T-cell memory formation after mild COVID-19. Via MiXCR, TCRdb re-called the 5' RACE reads, giving one row per CDR3 protein. The table has 35,000 to 50,000 distinct CDR3 sequences, 7.5% to 10% seen once; the top ten hold 12%. Material for sequencing was PBMCs or a T cell subset sorted from them (not recorded which). The receptors derive from an adult woman who had mild COVID-19 (a few samples of this study predate the infection). Cell type and time point are not known.

This clonotype has a count of ten or more. J is TRBJ2-3 and V is TRBV5-1; unclear D gene. CDR1 and CDR2 from the germline V gene are SGHRS and YFSETQ. V lost 0 bases to trimming and J lost 10 bases, with 9 bases between them. This CDR3 has 12 residues. This CDR3 reads CASSLDQAAQYF. In DNA, the CDR3 is TGCGCCAGCAGCTTGGATCAGGCCGCGCAGTATTTT.

This clonotype has only a few counts. The chain employs TRBV12-3 or TRBV12-4 and TRBJ1-2; 8 bases align to TRBD1. The junction had 8 bases not matched to a gene; V was cut back by 4 bases and J by 1 base. This CDR3 comprises 16 residues. For the CDR3, the DNA is TGTGCCAGCAGTTGGGACAGGCATTTGTATAACTATGGCTACACCTTC. Translating gives CASSWDRHLYNYGYTF.

This clonotype was seen repeatedly, ten times or more. The J gene is TRBJ2-2, the V gene TRBV15; tentatively, D is TRBD1 or TRBD2 (5 bases each). Germline CDR1 is LNHNV and CDR2 is YYDKDF (reference sequence). The CDR3 covers 16 residues. Deletions cut 3 bases from V and 3 bases from J, with 14 bases between. The CDR3, as DNA: TGTGCCACCAGCAGCCCGGGGCAGGGAGACACCGGGGAGCTGTTTTTT. This sequence encodes CATSSPGQGDTGELFF. Filled out from reference TRBV15 and TRBJ2-2, the complete variable domain reads DAMVIQNPRYQVTQFGKPVTLSCSQTLNHNVMYWYQQKSSQAPKLLFHYYDKDFNNEADTPDNFQSRRPNTSFCFLDIRSPGLGDTAMYLCATSSPGQGDTGELFFGEGSRLTVL.

The rearrangement joins TRBV30 to TRBJ2-3; 9 nucleotides match TRBD1. Germline lookup yields CDR1 GTSNPN and CDR2 SVGIG (reference sequence). The CDR3 has 15 amino acids. The V gene end was trimmed by 1 base and the J gene end by 4 bases; junction bases not matched to a gene: 6. The CDR3 DNA reads as TGTGCCTGGAGTGGCCCTCACAGGGGGCCAGATACGCAGTATTTT. Translation: CAWSGPHRGPDTQYF.

The chain uses TRBV6-2 or TRBV6-3 and TRBJ1-5; 7 positions agree with TRBD1. The CDR3 covers 14 residues. CDR1 is MNHEY, CDR2 SVGEGT, per germline. Losses at the gene ends were 6 bases for V and 5 bases for J; bases not matched to a gene: 7. The CDR3 reads CASRAGQEYQPQHF. The CDR3 DNA reads TGTGCCAGCAGGGCAGGACAGGAATATCAGCCCCAGCATTTT.

For this clonotype: One junction end does not reproduce the germline sequence, and a read error may be involved. The V call is TRBV4-2, the J call TRBJ2-2; 9 nucleotides align to TRBD2. Germline-derived CDR1 and CDR2 are LGHNA and YNFKEQ. This CDR3 is 14 amino acids long. CDR3 residues: CASSQGGASGELYF. In DNA, the CDR3 is TGTGCCAGCAGCCAAGGGGGGGCTAGCGGGGAGCTGTATTTT.

This clonotype was observed at least ten times. The chain recombines TRBV5-1 with TRBJ2-7; TRBD1 is a possible D gene (5 bases). Germline V gene sequence: CDR1 SGHRS, CDR2 YFSETQ. The CDR3 contains 14 residues. Trimming shortened V by 1 base and J by 3 bases, and 11 bases separated the two germline ends. The CDR3 is CASSLTGPYYEQYF. The CDR3 DNA follows: TGCGCCAGCAGCTTGACAGGTCCCTACTACGAGCAGTACTTC.

The sample holds a few counts of this clonotype. The V gene is TRBV4-1, the J gene TRBJ1-1; D gene ambiguous. The germline CDR1 and CDR2 sequences are MGHRA and YSYEKL. Trimming took off 0 bases at V and 4 bases at J, with 15 bases between the two ends. This CDR3 is built from 16 residues. The CDR3 DNA reads TGCGCCAGCAGCCAAGATCAGACGTTTACGCGCACTGAAGCTTTCTTT. It codes for CASSQDQTFTRTEAFF.

The chain links TRBV6-5 to TRBJ2-1, with D perhaps assigned TRBD1 or TRBD2 (7 bases each). Per germline, CDR1 MNHEY and CDR2 SVGAGI. V lost 2 bases and J 3 bases, leaving 20 bases between the germline ends. This CDR3 contains 18 residues. The CDR3 bases are TGTGCCAGCAGTTACAATGCCAGGGGGGGAAGCTTCTACAATGAGCAGTTCTTC. Its protein is CASSYNARGGSFYNEQFF.

This clonotype was observed a few times. The chain combines TRBV2 with TRBJ2-1; TRBD1 matches 11 bases. The CDR3 sequence is 16 residues long. Germline V gene lookup returns CDR1 SNHLY and CDR2 FYNNEI. The junction had 12 bases not matched to a gene; V was cut back by 7 bases and J by 7 bases. CDR3 sequence: CASTAEGTGGGNEQFF. In DNA, the CDR3 is TGTGCCAGCACCGCGGAGGGGACAGGGGGTGGAAATGAGCAGTTCTTC. Full variable domain (missing parts from reference TRBV2 and TRBJ2-1): EPEVTQTPSHQVTQMGQEVILRCVPISNHLYFYWYRQILGQKVEFLVSFYNNEISEKSEIFDDQFSVERPDGSNFTLKIRSTKLEDSAMYFCASTAEGTGGGNEQFFGPGTRLTVL.

This clonotype was observed many times. J is TRBJ1-2 and V is TRBV11-2; D unclear. V was cut by 5 bases and J by 7 bases, with 20 bases left in between. CDR1 SGHAT and CDR2 FQNNGV come from the germline V gene. The CDR3 totals 15 residues. CDR3 sequence (DNA): TGTGCCAGCAGCCCCCACCGGCAAACACCTGTTGGCTACACCTTC. It specifies CASSPHRQTPVGYTF.

This clonotype occurred a few times. The chain joins TRBV30 to TRBJ2-7; D gene uncertain. V shed 1 base and J shed 4 bases, with 5 bases lying between them. The CDR3 totals 11 residues. The germline CDR1 and CDR2 sequences are GTSNPN and SVGIG (reference sequence). CDR3 nucleotides: TGTGCCTGGAGTGCCCTTTACGAGCAGTACTTC. Residues: CAWSALYEQYF.

The chain couples TRBV29-1 to TRBJ1-5; maybe TRBD1 (6 bases). The germline V gene has CDR1 SQVTM and CDR2 ANQGSEA. V lost 7 bases and J lost 6, with 16 bases in between. This CDR3 contains 13 residues. The CDR3 region has the DNA TGCAGCGCAGGGGCGGGGGCGAGTCAGCCCCAGCATTTT. It yields the protein CSAGAGASQPQHF. Based on the CDR3 plus reference TRBV29-1 and TRBJ1-5, the full variable domain is SAVISQKPSRDICQRGTSLTIQCQVDSQVTMMFWYRQQPGQSLTLIATANQGSEATYESGFVIDKFPISRPNLTFSTLTVSNMSPEDSSIYLCSAGAGASQPQHFGDGTRLSIL.

DNA for the CDR3: TGTGCCAGCAGTCGAGGGACAGCCGGGACCTACGAGCAGTACTTC. Encoded protein: CASSRGTAGTYEQYF. The chain joins TRBV28 to TRBJ2-7; 7 bases line up with TRBD1. The CDR3 runs 15 residues. Germline CDR1 is MDHEN and CDR2 is SYDVKM. J lost 2 bases, V lost 5 bases, and 9 bases had no gene match.

This clonotype was detected many times. This chain uses TRBV12-3 or TRBV12-4 with TRBJ2-7; D may be TRBD2 (6 bases). The CDR3 totals 12 residues. V was cut by 6 bases and J by 6 bases, with 12 bases left in between. CDR3 DNA sequence: TGTGCCAGCAGGTCAATGGGACTCGAGCAGTACTTC. This sequence encodes CASRSMGLEQYF.

This chain joins TRBV11-3 and TRBJ1-2, with D tentatively TRBD1 (6 bases). Germline V gene data show CDR1 as SGHNT and CDR2 as YENEEA. V lost 4 bases and J 6 bases, leaving 18 bases between the germline ends. This CDR3 is built from 15 residues. The CDR3 DNA sequence: TGTGCCAGCAGCTGGAGGCGGGGGCCCCAGGATGGCTACACCTTC. Translation: CASSWRRGPQDGYTF.

This clonotype was recorded a few times. This chain connects TRBV5-1 to TRBJ2-2, with D unresolved. This CDR3 comprises 15 residues. The V end lost 2 bases, the J end lost 0 bases, and 8 bases lay between the germline ends. Germline lookup yields CDR1 SGHRS and CDR2 YFSETQ. The CDR3 DNA reads TGCGCCAGCAGCTTAAGTGGGGCGAACACCGGGGAGCTGTTTTTT. This translates into CASSLSGANTGELFF. The full variable domain, rest sourced from reference TRBV5-1 and TRBJ2-2, is KAGVTQTPRYLIKTRGQQVTLSCSPISGHRSVSWYQQTPGQGLQFLFEYFSETQRNKGNFPGRFSGRQFSNSRSEMNVSTLELGDSALYLCASSLSGANTGELFFGEGSRLTVL.

This clonotype was counted at least ten times. J is TRBJ1-1 and V is TRBV27; D gene unclear. V was trimmed by 7 bases and J by 9 bases, leaving 15 bases between them. Germline lookup yields CDR1 MNHEY and CDR2 SMNVEV (reference sequence). CDR3 length equals 12 residues. CDR3 nucleotide sequence: TGTGCCAGCAAAGGGTTGGAAGCGAAAGCTTTCTTT. As protein: CASKGLEAKAFF.

CDR3 sequence reads: CASSLLAGTGANVLTF. The DNA of the CDR3 is TGTGCCAGCAGCTTACTAGCGGGAACCGGGGCCAACGTCCTGACTTTC. The chain carries TRBV5-6 and TRBJ2-6, with 10 bases lining up with TRBD2. The CDR3 has 16 amino acids. The germline gives CDR1 SGHDT, CDR2 YYEEEE. V was pared by 2 bases and J by 4 bases, with 3 bases of the junction left unmatched.

The table lists this clonotype with a few counts. The DNA for the CDR3 is TGTGCCAGCAGCTTAGACGGGACGCTAGGGGTCTCCTACAATGAGCAGTTCTTC. The encoded protein is CASSLDGTLGVSYNEQFF. The rearrangement uses TRBV7-2 and TRBJ2-1; the D call may be TRBD1 or TRBD2 (5 bases each). This CDR3 contains 18 residues. V was pared by 1 base and J by 0 bases, with 16 bases between. Germline loops: CDR1 SGHTA, CDR2 FQGNSA.

This clonotype was seen repeatedly, ten times or more. The J gene is TRBJ1-1, the V gene TRBV10-2; D gene ambiguous. Germline CDR1 is WSHSY and CDR2 is SAAADI. The CDR3 has 14 amino acids. With 6 bases removed from V and 0 bases from J, the gap between germline ends came to 11 bases. CDR3 in DNA: TGCGCCAGCAGCAGGATTTCCATGAACACTGAAGCTTTCTTT. It encodes CASSRISMNTEAFF.

This clonotype has only one observation. This sequence joins TRBV20-1 and TRBJ1-5; 11 bases match TRBD1. V shed 6 bases and J 6 bases; nucleotides not matched to a gene: 1. Germline V CDR1 and CDR2: DFQATT, SNEGSKA (reference sequence). This CDR3 comprises 12 residues. The CDR3, as DNA: TGCAGTGCGGGGACAGGGGGTCAGCCCCAGCATTTT. Amino acid sequence: CSAGTGGQPQHF.